This is a list of T cell receptor beta chains from one sample in a study of CD8+CD57+ T cells in acquired aplastic anemia. TCRdb reanalysed the reads using MiXCR and keeps one entry per CDR3 protein. In the table there are some 200,000 distinct CDR3 sequences, just under 50% of which are singletons. The sequenced sample consisted of sorted CD4+, CD8+, or CD8+CD57+ T cells (not recorded which) from PBMCs. The source is a human donor with aplastic anemia. Both conserved end residues are part of each CDR3. D genes are given only for firm matches. Clone size is shown for a subset of rows, as once, few, many or a class of expanded clone.

size: NA
D: NA
V: TRBV10-3
J: TRBJ2-1
CDR3: CAIRTDPYNEQFF
DNA: TGTGCCATCAGGACCGATCCCTACAATGAGCAGTTCTTC

size: NA
D: NA
V: TRBV19
J: TRBJ1-6
CDR3: CASSMGRGDNSPLHF
DNA: TGTGCCAGTAGTATGGGGAGAGGGGATAATTCACCCCTCCACTTT

size: few
D: NA
V: TRBV19
J: TRBJ2-7
CDR3: CASSMNQGGSYEQYF
DNA: TGTGCCAGTAGTATGAACCAGGGGGGCTCCTACGAGCAGTACTTC

size: NA
D: TRBD1
V: TRBV11-1
J: TRBJ2-1
CDR3: CASSFTTGGANEQFF
DNA: TGTGCCAGCAGCTTCACGACAGGGGGGGCAAATGAGCAGTTCTTC

size: few
D: TRBD1
V: TRBV27
J: TRBJ1-6
CDR3: CASSLSRDSRAGRNSPLHF
DNA: TGTGCCAGCAGTTTATCGCGGGACAGCCGGGCTGGAAGGAATTCACCCCTCCACTTT

size: NA
D: TRBD1
V: TRBV7-6
J: TRBJ2-1
CDR3: CASSRQGDEQFF
DNA: TGTGCCAGCAGTCGACAGGGAGATGAGCAGTTCTTC

size: NA
D: TRBD2
V: TRBV10-3
J: TRBJ2-3
CDR3: CAISESSGRGIGTDTQYF
DNA: TGTGCCATCAGTGAGTCATCCGGGAGGGGGATAGGGACAGATACGCAGTATTTT

size: NA
D: NA
V: TRBV15
J: TRBJ2-2
CDR3: CATSVDTRNTGELFF
DNA: TGTGCCACCAGCGTGGACACACGGAACACCGGGGAGCTGTTTTTT

size: once
D: NA
V: TRBV2
J: TRBJ2-2
CDR3: CASSVDRELFF
DNA: TGTGCCAGCAGCGTAGACAGGGAGCTGTTTTTT

size: NA
D: TRBD2
V: TRBV3-1
J: TRBJ2-7
CDR3: CASSPLPGTSSYEQYF
DNA: TGTGCCAGCAGCCCACTCCCCGGGACTAGCTCCTACGAGCAGTACTTC

size: few
D: NA
V: TRBV3-1
J: TRBJ1-6
CDR3: CASSQGGGSYNSPLHF
DNA: TGTGCCAGCAGCCAGGGAGGGGGCTCCTATAATTCACCCCTCCACTTT

size: NA
D: NA
V: TRBV24-1
J: TRBJ1-1
CDR3: CATSDTTTRPPRAFF
DNA: TGTGCCACCAGTGATACCACGACAAGACCCCCAAGAGCTTTCTTT

size: many
D: TRBD1
V: TRBV7-9
J: TRBJ1-2
CDR3: CASRLAPGGHYGYTF
DNA: TGTGCCAGCAGATTAGCCCCAGGGGGCCACTATGGCTACACCTTC

size: many
D: TRBD2
V: TRBV12-3/TRBV12-4
J: TRBJ2-3
CDR3: CASSLGGEGPSTQYF
DNA: TGTGCCAGCAGTTTAGGGGGGGAGGGCCCCTCCACGCAGTATTTT

size: many
D: NA
V: TRBV24-1
J: TRBJ2-7
CDR3: CATQAAGVSYEQYF
DNA: TGTGCCACCCAAGCGGCTGGGGTCTCCTACGAGCAGTACTTC

size: many
D: NA
V: TRBV5-6
J: TRBJ2-7
CDR3: CASSLAGDHEQYF
DNA: TGTGCCAGCAGCTTGGCAGGGGATCACGAGCAGTACTTC

size: NA
D: NA
V: TRBV2
J: TRBJ1-2
CDR3: CASRALGQEPGYTF
DNA: TGTGCCAGCAGAGCTTTGGGACAAGAACCTGGCTACACCTTC

size: NA
D: NA
V: TRBV19
J: TRBJ2-7
CDR3: CASSRRGALTYEQYF
DNA: TGTGCCAGTAGTAGGAGAGGGGCGTTGACCTACGAGCAGTACTTC

size: NA
D: TRBD1
V: TRBV2
J: TRBJ2-7
CDR3: CASLGGTGVSYEQYF
DNA: TGTGCCAGCCTCGGGGGGACAGGGGTGTCCTACGAGCAGTACTTC

size: NA
D: NA
V: TRBV2
J: TRBJ1-1
CDR3: CASRTGQTNTEAFF
DNA: TGTGCCAGCCGGACCGGACAGACGAACACTGAAGCTTTCTTT

size: once
D: NA
V: TRBV2
J: TRBJ1-3
CDR3: CASAGNTIYF
DNA: TGTGCCAGTGCTGGGAACACCATATATTTT

size: NA
D: TRBD2
V: TRBV10-3
J: TRBJ2-2
CDR3: CAISLGLAVNTGELFF
DNA: TGTGCCATCAGTTTGGGACTAGCGGTTAACACCGGGGAGCTGTTCTTT

size: once
D: TRBD1
V: TRBV30
J: TRBJ1-2
CDR3: CAWTNRGLRYTF
DNA: TGTGCCTGGACTAACAGGGGGCTACGCTACACCTTC

size: NA
D: NA
V: TRBV7-9
J: TRBJ1-2
CDR3: CASSIGPGAGRGYTF
DNA: TGTGCCAGCAGCATAGGACCGGGGGCCGGGAGGGGCTACACCTTC

size: many
D: NA
V: TRBV9
J: TRBJ1-1
CDR3: CASGEGGRRNTEAFF
DNA: TGTGCCAGCGGCGAGGGTGGAAGGAGGAACACTGAAGCTTTCTTT

size: NA
D: NA
V: TRBV11-1
J: TRBJ2-1
CDR3: CASSLGSPGFDEQFF
DNA: TGTGCCAGCAGCTTGGGTAGCCCGGGGTTTGATGAGCAGTTCTTC

size: NA
D: TRBD2
V: TRBV24-1
J: TRBJ2-3
CDR3: CATSAPSGSTDTQYF
DNA: TGTGCCACCAGTGCCCCTAGCGGCAGCACAGATACGCAGTATTTT

size: NA
D: TRBD2
V: TRBV6-4
J: TRBJ2-1
CDR3: CASSETSGESNEQFF
DNA: TGTGCCAGCAGTGAAACTAGCGGGGAGTCCAATGAGCAGTTCTTC

size: NA
D: NA
V: TRBV7-9
J: TRBJ1-5
CDR3: CASSLDEDQPQHF
DNA: TGTGCCAGCAGCTTAGACGAGGATCAGCCCCAGCATTTT

size: NA
D: NA
V: TRBV9
J: TRBJ1-6
CDR3: CASSVATGLSPLHF
DNA: TGTGCCAGCAGCGTAGCAACAGGTCTTTCACCCCTCCACTTT

size: many
D: NA
V: TRBV5-1
J: TRBJ1-6
CDR3: CASSLTAASGPVHF
DNA: TGCGCCAGCAGCTTGACAGCTGCTTCGGGCCCGGTCCACTTT

size: NA
D: TRBD1
V: TRBV4-1
J: TRBJ1-1
CDR3: CASSGTDNTEAFF
DNA: TGCGCCAGCAGCGGGACAGATAACACTGAAGCTTTCTTT

size: many
D: TRBD2
V: TRBV12-3/TRBV12-4
J: TRBJ2-5
CDR3: CASSSASGGRGETQYF
DNA: TGTGCCAGCAGTTCCGCTAGCGGGGGGAGGGGAGAGACCCAGTACTTC

size: NA
D: TRBD1
V: TRBV6-5
J: TRBJ2-3
CDR3: CASSYHGQGGDTQYF
DNA: TGTGCCAGCAGTTACCATGGACAGGGAGGAGATACGCAGTATTTT

size: NA
D: TRBD1
V: TRBV11-2
J: TRBJ2-5
CDR3: CASSLVGQGAGETQYF
DNA: TGTGCCAGCAGCTTAGTCGGACAGGGGGCAGGGGAGACCCAGTACTTC

size: NA
D: NA
V: TRBV9
J: TRBJ2-5
CDR3: CASSVKVVWPRETQYF
DNA: TGTGCCAGCAGCGTAAAAGTAGTATGGCCTCGGGAGACCCAGTACTTC

size: NA
D: TRBD2
V: TRBV24-1
J: TRBJ2-7
CDR3: CATNFLAGAYEQYF
DNA: TGTGCCACCAACTTCCTAGCGGGAGCCTACGAGCAGTACTTC

size: many
D: NA
V: TRBV14
J: TRBJ2-7
CDR3: CASSRWVGRPYEQYF
DNA: TGTGCCAGCAGCCGATGGGTCGGGCGACCATACGAGCAGTACTTC

size: NA
D: NA
V: TRBV27
J: TRBJ1-6
CDR3: CASSLWVDSPLHF
DNA: TGTGCCAGCAGTTTATGGGTCGATTCACCCCTCCACTTT

size: few
D: NA
V: TRBV25-1
J: TRBJ1-1
CDR3: CASFPGQGFVTEAFF
DNA: TGTGCCAGCTTCCCCGGTCAGGGGTTCGTCACTGAAGCTTTCTTT

size: NA
D: TRBD2
V: TRBV10-1
J: TRBJ2-7
CDR3: CASSDWGGLAHREQYF
DNA: TGCGCCAGCAGTGATTGGGGAGGGTTGGCACACCGGGAGCAGTACTTC

size: few
D: NA
V: TRBV6-2/TRBV6-3
J: TRBJ2-7
CDR3: CASSYRDRRVLSRYEQYF
DNA: TGTGCCAGCAGTTACCGAGACAGGAGGGTACTCTCCCGCTACGAGCAGTACTTC

size: NA
D: NA
V: TRBV19
J: TRBJ2-1
CDR3: CASSIRDYNEQFF
DNA: TGTGCCAGTAGTATCAGGGACTACAATGAGCAGTTCTTC

size: NA
D: NA
V: TRBV27
J: TRBJ2-1
CDR3: CASSQTHEQFF
DNA: TGTGCCAGCAGTCAGACACATGAGCAGTTCTTC

size: few
D: TRBD1
V: TRBV2
J: TRBJ2-7
CDR3: CASSEGTGKYEQYF
DNA: TGTGCCAGCAGTGAGGGGACAGGGAAATACGAGCAGTACTTC

size: NA
D: NA
V: TRBV25-1
J: TRBJ2-1
CDR3: CASSPRLGQDDEQFF
DNA: TGTGCCAGCAGTCCCCGCCTAGGTCAGGACGATGAGCAGTTCTTC

size: few
D: NA
V: TRBV24-1
J: TRBJ2-5
CDR3: CATSLAIGETQYF
DNA: TGTGCCACCAGTTTGGCGATCGGAGAGACCCAGTACTTC

size: NA
D: NA
V: TRBV4-1
J: TRBJ1-1
CDR3: CASSSLVSRGWAEAFF
DNA: TGCGCCAGCAGCTCTTTGGTATCTAGGGGCTGGGCTGAAGCTTTCTTT

size: NA
D: NA
V: TRBV7-4
J: TRBJ1-5
CDR3: CAWGLQHNQPQHF
DNA: TGTGCCTGGGGACTGCAGCACAATCAGCCCCAGCATTTT

size: NA
D: NA
V: TRBV2
J: TRBJ2-7
CDR3: CASSGVGQYEQYF
DNA: TGTGCCAGCAGTGGAGTAGGACAGTACGAGCAGTACTTC

size: NA
D: TRBD2
V: TRBV15
J: TRBJ2-2
CDR3: CATSSTTSGINTGELFF
DNA: TGTGCCACCAGCAGTACCACTAGCGGGATAAACACCGGGGAGCTGTTTTTT

size: NA
D: TRBD1
V: TRBV12-3/TRBV12-4
J: TRBJ2-3
CDR3: CASSTLRTGSTDTQYF
DNA: TGTGCCAGCAGTACCCTCAGGACAGGAAGCACAGATACGCAGTATTTT